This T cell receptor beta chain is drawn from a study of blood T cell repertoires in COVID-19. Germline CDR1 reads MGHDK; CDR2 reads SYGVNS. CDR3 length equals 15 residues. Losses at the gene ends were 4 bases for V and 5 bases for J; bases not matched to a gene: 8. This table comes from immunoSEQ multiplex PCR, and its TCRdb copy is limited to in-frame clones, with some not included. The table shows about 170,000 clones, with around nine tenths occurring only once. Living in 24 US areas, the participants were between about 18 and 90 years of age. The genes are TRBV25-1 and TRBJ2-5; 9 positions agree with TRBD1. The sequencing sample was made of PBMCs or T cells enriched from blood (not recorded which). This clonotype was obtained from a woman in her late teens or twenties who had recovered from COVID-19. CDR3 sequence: CASSARTGVEETQYF. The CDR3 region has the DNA TGTGCCAGCAGTGCAAGGACAGGGGTTGAGGAGACCCAGTACTTC. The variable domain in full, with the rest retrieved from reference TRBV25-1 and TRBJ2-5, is EADIYQTPRYLVIGTGKKITLECSQTMGHDKMYWYQQDPGMELHLIHYSYGVNSTEKGDLSSESTVSRIRTEHFPLTLESARPSHTSQYLCASSARTGVEETQYFGPGTRLLVL.